These T cell receptor beta chains were read from a single sample in a study of shared clonotypes between healthy human individuals. Using immunoSEQ multiplex PCR, the repertoire was profiled, and TCRdb retains in-frame clones only, with some absent. The sample carries about 2.1 million clones, about 93% recorded once. Sequencing was performed on naive CD8+ T cells from PBMCs. Every receptor here comes from a man between 18 and 35 years old in good health. Some clones in this sample may be carry-over from other donors' samples. Each CDR3 is given with its conserved first and last residue.

j_call | v_call | cdr3_aa
TRBJ2-1 | TRBV29-1 | CSAPGLANYNEQFF
TRBJ2-6 | TRBV27 | CASSFVSSLGANVLTF
TRBJ2-7 | TRBV28 | CASSRTVTYEQYF
TRBJ1-3 | TRBV9 | CASSVAPGAGNTIYF
TRBJ2-1 | TRBV25-1 | CASSESWQGNEQFF
TRBJ2-2 | TRBV2 | CASSEVLAGGSGELFF
TRBJ2-7 | TRBV9 | CASSVRTSGTTYEQYF
TRBJ1-5 | TRBV27 | CASSLEQPHSNQPQHF
TRBJ2-1 | TRBV2 | CASGFRFYNEQFF
TRBJ1-1 | TRBV4-1 | CASSEWTANTEAFF
TRBJ2-5 | TRBV2 | CASSTLGETQYF
TRBJ2-3 | TRBV10-3 | CAISESAATDTQYF
TRBJ1-1 | TRBV30 | CAWSAGGEAFF
TRBJ2-7 | TRBV6-5 | CASSYSAGFDEQYF
TRBJ2-5 | TRBV27 | CASSPKRQETQYF
TRBJ2-7 | TRBV6-5 | CASSYLQGDYEQYF
TRBJ1-5 | TRBV28 | CASSSHRDSNQPQHF
TRBJ1-4 | TRBV13 | CASSGTGNSEKLFF
TRBJ2-2 | TRBV9 | CASRIGDTGELFF
TRBJ2-3 | TRBV6-4 | CASSLGWASTDTQYF
TRBJ2-7 | TRBV9 | CASSPTGTGSHEQYF
TRBJ2-7 | TRBV18 | CASSPDRGNYEQYF
TRBJ1-5 | TRBV12-1 | CASRERDQSDQPQHF
TRBJ2-3 | TRBV4-2 | CASRGILGGSQTDTQYF
TRBJ2-5 | TRBV28 | CASSFLGGRYPETQYF
TRBJ2-3 | TRBV7-9 | CASSLDLAIATDTQYF
TRBJ2-2 | TRBV7-9 | CASSFDQGANTGELFF
TRBJ1-1 | TRBV19 | CAVQGAGTEAFF